This TCR beta chain was recorded in a study of blood T cell repertoires in COVID-19. In the study overall: Some COVID-19 samples were acute and others convalescent; all came from the United States, Italy and Spain. PBMCs, B-cell-depleted T cells, or T cells provided the cDNA or gDNA that made up the material.

This clone was seen only once. Original processing notes: The authors estimated nucleated cell counts from reference gene primer amplification. Libraries were prepared by immunoSEQ multiplex PCR; TCRdb keeps only in-frame clonotypes and omits some of them. That table supplies the V and J calls and clone size; D and trimming were determined from the DNA. The data show about 200,000 clones, with around 90% seen just once and roughly 6.5% held by the top ten. This clonotype was obtained from a man in his sixties who had recovered from COVID-19. Sample: peripheral blood.

The CDR3 coding sequence is TGTGCCAGCAGCTCGCCGGGACAGGAATTCTACGAGCAGTACTTC. It is translated as CASSSPGQEFYEQYF. The chain combines TRBV7-9 with TRBJ2-7; TRBD1 agrees at 8 bases. This CDR3 is 15 amino acids long. Trimming took 4 bases from V and 3 from J; bases not matched to a gene: 8. Germline V gene sequence: CDR1 SEHNR, CDR2 FQNEAQ (reference sequence).